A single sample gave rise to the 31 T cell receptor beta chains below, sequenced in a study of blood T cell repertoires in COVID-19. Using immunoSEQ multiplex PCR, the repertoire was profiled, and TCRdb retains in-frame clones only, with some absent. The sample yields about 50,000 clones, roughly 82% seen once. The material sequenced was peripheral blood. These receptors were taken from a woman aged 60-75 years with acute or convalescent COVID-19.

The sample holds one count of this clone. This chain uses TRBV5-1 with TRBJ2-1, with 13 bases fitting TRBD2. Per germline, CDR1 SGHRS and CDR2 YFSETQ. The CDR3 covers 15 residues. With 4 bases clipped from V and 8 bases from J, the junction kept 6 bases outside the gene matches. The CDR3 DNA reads TGCGCCAGCAGCAGGGGGACTAGCGGGGATTATGAGCAGTTCTTC. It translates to CASSRGTSGDYEQFF.

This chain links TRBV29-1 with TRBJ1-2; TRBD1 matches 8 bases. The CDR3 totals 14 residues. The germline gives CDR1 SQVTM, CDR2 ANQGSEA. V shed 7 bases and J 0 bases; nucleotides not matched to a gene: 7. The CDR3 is CSATTGGTNYGYTF. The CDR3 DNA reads TGCAGCGCCACAACAGGGGGTACTAACTATGGCTACACCTTC.

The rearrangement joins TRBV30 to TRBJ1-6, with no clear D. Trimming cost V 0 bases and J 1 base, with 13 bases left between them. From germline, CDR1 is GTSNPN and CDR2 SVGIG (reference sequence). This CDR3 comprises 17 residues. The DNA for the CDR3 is TGTGCCTGGAGTGTATTCCCGCGGGGTTCCTATAATTCACCCCTCCACTTT. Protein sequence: CAWSVFPRGSYNSPLHF.

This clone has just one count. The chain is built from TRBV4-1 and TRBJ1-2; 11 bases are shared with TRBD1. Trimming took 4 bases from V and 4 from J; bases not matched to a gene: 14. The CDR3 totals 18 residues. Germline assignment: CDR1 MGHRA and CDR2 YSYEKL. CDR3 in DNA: TGCGCCAGCAGCCCTAATGTATTCCGGGACAGGGGGACCTATGGCTACACCTTC. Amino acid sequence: CASSPNVFRDRGTYGYTF.

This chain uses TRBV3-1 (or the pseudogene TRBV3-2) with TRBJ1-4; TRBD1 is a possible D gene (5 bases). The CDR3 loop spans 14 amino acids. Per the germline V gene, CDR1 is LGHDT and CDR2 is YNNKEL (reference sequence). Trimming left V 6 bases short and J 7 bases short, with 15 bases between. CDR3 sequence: CASSRRVSGEKLFF. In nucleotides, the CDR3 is TGTGCCAGCAGTCGCAGGGTCAGTGGTGAAAAACTGTTTTTT.

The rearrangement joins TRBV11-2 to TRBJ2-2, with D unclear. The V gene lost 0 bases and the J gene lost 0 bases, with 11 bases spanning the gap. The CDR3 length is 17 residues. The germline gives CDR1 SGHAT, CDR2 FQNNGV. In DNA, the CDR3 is TGTGCCAGCAGCTTAGATCGGTTCTCTTCGAACACCGGGGAGCTGTTTTTT. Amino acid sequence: CASSLDRFSSNTGELFF.

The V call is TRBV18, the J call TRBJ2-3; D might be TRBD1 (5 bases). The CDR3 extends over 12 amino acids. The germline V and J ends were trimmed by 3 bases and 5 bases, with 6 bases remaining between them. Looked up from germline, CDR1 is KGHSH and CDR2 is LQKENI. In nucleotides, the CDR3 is TGTGCCAGCTCACCGGGGCTAGATACGCAGTATTTT. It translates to CASSPGLDTQYF.

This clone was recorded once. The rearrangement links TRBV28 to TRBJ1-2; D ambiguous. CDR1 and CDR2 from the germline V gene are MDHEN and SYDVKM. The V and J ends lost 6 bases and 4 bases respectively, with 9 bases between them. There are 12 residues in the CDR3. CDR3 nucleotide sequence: TGTGCCAGCAGGGCAAGTGTCTATGGCTACACCTTC. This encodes CASRASVYGYTF.

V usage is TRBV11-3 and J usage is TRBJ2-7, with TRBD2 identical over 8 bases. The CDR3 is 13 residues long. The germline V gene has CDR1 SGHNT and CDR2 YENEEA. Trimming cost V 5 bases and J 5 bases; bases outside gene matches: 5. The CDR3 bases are TGTGCCAGCAGCCCGTCCGGGAGGGACGAGCAGTACTTC. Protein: CASSPSGRDEQYF.

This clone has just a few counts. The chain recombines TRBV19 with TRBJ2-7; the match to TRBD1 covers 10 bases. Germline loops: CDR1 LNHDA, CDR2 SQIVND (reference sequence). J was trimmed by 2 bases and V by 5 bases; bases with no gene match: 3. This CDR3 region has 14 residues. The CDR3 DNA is TGTGCCAGTAGTTGGGGACAGGGGCCCTACGAGCAGTACTTC. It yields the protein CASSWGQGPYEQYF. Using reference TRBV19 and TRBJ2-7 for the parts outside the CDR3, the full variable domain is DGGITQSPKYLFRKEGQNVTLSCEQNLNHDAMYWYRQDPGQGLRLIYYSQIVNDFQKGDIAEGYSVSREKKESFPLTVTSAQKNPTAFYLCASSWGQGPYEQYFGPGTRLTVT.

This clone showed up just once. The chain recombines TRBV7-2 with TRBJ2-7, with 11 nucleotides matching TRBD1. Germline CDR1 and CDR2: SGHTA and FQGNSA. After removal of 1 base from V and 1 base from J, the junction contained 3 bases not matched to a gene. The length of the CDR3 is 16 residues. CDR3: CASSLGGTGGSYEQYF. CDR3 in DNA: TGTGCCAGCAGCTTAGGCGGGACAGGGGGTTCCTACGAGCAGTACTTC. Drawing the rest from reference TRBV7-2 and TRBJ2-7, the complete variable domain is GAGVSQSPSNKVTEKGKDVELRCDPISGHTALYWYRQSLGQGLEFLIYFQGNSAPDKSGLPSDRFSAERTGGSVSTLTIQRTQQEDSAVYLCASSLGGTGGSYEQYFGPGTRLTVT.

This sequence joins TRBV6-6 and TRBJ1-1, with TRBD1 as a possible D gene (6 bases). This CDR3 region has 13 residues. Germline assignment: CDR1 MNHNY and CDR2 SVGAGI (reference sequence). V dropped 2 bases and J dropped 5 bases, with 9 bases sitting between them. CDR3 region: CASSYRGSTEAFF. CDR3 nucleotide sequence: TGTGCCAGCAGTTACAGGGGGTCTACTGAAGCTTTCTTT.

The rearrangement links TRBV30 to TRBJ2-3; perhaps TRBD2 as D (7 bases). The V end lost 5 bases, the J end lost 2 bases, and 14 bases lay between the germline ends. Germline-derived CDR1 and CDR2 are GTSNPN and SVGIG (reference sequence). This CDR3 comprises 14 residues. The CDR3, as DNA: TGTGCCTGGGGTCGGGGGGCCTCCACAGATACGCAGTATTTT. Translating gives CAWGRGASTDTQYF.

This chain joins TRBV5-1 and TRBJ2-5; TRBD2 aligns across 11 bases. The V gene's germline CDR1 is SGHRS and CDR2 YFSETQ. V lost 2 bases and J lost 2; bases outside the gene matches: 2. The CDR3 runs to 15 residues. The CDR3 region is CASSFGTSGQETQYF. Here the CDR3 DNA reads TGCGCCAGCAGCTTTGGGACTAGCGGACAAGAGACCCAGTACTTC.

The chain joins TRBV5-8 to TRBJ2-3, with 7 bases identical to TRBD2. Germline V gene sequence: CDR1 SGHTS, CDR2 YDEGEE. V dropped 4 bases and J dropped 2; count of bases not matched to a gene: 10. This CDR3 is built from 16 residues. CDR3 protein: CASSIGTTLYTDTQYF. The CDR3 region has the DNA TGTGCCAGCAGCATCGGGACTACACTATACACAGATACGCAGTATTTT.

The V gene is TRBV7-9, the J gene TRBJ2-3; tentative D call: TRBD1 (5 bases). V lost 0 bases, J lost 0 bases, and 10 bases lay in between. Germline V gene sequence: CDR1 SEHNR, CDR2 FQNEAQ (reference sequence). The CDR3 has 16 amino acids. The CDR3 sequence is CASSLAPGFSTDTQYF. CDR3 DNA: TGTGCCAGCAGCTTAGCGCCAGGGTTTAGCACAGATACGCAGTATTTT.

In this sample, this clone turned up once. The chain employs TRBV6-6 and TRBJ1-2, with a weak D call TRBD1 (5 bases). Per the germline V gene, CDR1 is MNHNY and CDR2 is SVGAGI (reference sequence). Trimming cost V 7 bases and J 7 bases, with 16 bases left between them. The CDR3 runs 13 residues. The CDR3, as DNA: TGTGCCAGCAAGGAGGGTGGGGCCAGTGGCTACACCTTC. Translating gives CASKEGGASGYTF.

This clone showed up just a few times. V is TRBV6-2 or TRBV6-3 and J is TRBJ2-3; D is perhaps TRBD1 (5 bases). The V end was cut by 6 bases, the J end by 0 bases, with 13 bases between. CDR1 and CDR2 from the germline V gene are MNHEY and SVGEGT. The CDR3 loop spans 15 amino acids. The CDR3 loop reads CASSHPTVSTDTQYF. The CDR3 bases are TGTGCCAGCAGCCATCCGACAGTTAGCACAGATACGCAGTATTTT.

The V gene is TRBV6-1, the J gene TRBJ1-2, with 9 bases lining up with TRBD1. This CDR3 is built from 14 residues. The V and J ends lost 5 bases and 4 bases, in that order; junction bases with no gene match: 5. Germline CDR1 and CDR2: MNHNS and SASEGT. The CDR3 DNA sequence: TGTGCCAGCAGTTCGGCGGACAGGGGCTATGGCTACACCTTC. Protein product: CASSSADRGYGYTF.

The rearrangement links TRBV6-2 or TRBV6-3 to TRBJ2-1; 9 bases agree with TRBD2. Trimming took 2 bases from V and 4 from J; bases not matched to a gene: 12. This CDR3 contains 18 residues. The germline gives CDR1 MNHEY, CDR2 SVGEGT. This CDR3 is CASSYADRSGGRYNEQFF. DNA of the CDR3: TGTGCCAGCAGTTACGCAGACCGTAGCGGGGGAAGGTACAATGAGCAGTTCTTC.

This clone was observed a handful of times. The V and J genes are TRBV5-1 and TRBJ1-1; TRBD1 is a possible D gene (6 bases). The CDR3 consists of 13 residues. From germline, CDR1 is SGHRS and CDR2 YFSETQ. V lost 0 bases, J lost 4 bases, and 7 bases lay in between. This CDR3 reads CASSLEQGTEAFF. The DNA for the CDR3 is TGCGCCAGCAGCTTGGAACAGGGCACTGAAGCTTTCTTT.

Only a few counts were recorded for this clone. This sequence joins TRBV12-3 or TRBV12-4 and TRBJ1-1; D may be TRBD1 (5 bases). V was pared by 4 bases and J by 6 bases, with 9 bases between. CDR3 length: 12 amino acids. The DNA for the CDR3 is TGTGCCAGCAGTTACGGGGGAGCTGAAGCTTTCTTT. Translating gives CASSYGGAEAFF.

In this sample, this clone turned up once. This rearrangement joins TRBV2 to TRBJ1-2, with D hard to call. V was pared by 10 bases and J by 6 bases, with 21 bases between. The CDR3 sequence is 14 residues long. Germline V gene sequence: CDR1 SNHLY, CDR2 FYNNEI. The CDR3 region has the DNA TGTGCCACCAGAACCACCGGGAAGCTCGATGGCTACACCTTC. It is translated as CATRTTGKLDGYTF.

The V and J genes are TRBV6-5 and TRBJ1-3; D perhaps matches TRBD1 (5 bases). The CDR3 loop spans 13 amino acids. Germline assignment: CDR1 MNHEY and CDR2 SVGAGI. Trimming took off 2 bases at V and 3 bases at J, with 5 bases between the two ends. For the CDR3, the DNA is TGTGCCAGCAGTTACAGGGGTGGAAACACCATATATTTT. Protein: CASSYRGGNTIYF.

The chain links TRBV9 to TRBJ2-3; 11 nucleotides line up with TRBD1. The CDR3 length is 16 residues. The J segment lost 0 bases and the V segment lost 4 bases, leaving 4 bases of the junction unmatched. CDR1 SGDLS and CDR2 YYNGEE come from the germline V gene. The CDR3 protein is CASSNGQGASTDTQYF. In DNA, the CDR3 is TGTGCCAGCAGCAACGGACAGGGGGCGAGCACAGATACGCAGTATTTT.

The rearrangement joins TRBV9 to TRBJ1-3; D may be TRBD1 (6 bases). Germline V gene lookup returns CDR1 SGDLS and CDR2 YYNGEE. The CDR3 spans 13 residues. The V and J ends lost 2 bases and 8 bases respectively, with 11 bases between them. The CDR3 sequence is CASSVGAEHTIYF. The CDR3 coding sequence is TGTGCCAGCAGCGTGGGGGCGGAACACACCATATATTTT.

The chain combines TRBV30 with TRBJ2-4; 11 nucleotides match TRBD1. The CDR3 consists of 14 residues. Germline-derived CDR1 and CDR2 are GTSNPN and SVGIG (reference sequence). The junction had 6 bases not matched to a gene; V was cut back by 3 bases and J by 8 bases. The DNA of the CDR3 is TGTGCCTGGAGCTGGGGGACAGGGGGAGACATTCAGTACTTC. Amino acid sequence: CAWSWGTGGDIQYF.

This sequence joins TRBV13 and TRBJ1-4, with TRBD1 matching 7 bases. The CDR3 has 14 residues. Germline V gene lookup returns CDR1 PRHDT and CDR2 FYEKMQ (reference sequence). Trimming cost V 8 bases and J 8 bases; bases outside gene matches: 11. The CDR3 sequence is CASRIRGYEEKLFF. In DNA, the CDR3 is TGTGCCAGCCGAATCAGGGGGTACGAAGAAAAACTGTTTTTT.

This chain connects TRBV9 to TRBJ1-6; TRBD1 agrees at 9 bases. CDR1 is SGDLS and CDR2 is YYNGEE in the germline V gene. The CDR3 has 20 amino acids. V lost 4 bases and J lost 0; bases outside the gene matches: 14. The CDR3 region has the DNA TGTGCCAGCAGCCCCAGTACTGGGACAGGGCATAGCTCCTATAATTCACCCCTCCACTTT. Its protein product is CASSPSTGTGHSSYNSPLHF.

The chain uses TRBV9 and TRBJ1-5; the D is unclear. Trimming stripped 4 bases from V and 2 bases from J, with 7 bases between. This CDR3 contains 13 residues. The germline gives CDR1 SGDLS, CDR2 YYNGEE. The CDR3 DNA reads TGTGCCAGCAGCCCCGGGGGCAATCAGCCCCAGCATTTT. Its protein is CASSPGGNQPQHF. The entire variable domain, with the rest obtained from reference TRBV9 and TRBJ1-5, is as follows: DSGVTQTPKHLITATGQRVTLRCSPRSGDLSVYWYQQSLDQGLQFLIQYYNGEERAKGNILERFSAQQFPDLHSELNLSSLELGDSALYFCASSPGGNQPQHFGDGTRLSIL.

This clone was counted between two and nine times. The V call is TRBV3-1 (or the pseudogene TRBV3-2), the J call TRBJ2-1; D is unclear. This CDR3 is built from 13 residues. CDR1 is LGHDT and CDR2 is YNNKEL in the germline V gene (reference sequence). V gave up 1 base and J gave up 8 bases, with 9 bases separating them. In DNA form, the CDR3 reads TGTGCCAGCAGCCAAGTTTTCCAGTATGAGCAGTTCTTC. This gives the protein CASSQVFQYEQFF.